This entry describes one T cell receptor (beta chain). The antigen is unknown. The sample belongs to a study of cytomegalovirus exposure and HLA in healthy donors. Study in general: Of all 398 donors who were genotyped, about 84% belonged to the Caucasian-associated ancestry cluster.

The CDR3 runs to 15 residues. Trimming pared 6 bases from V and 5 bases from J, leaving 19 bases between. CDR1 is LNHDA and CDR2 is SQIVND in the germline V gene (reference sequence). PCR was performed using 60 Vbeta and 13 Jbeta primers. TCRdb's table, derived via immunoSEQ multiplex PCR, lists solely in-frame clones and lacks some. The repertoire includes around 160,000 clones, about 64% of them detected once, and about 1.3% sits in the top ten. Study findings and constraints: HLA alleles showed associations with 15,000 to 20,000 TCR beta sequences in a later analysis, at a 0.05 false discovery rate.

The source material was PBMCs. The chain joins TRBV19 to TRBJ2-5; possible D gene TRBD1, 5 bases. The source is a man aged 50 to 59 in good health and CMV-seronegative. The CDR3 DNA is TGTGCCAGTAGCCAATCGCAGGGTAGAGAGGAGACCCAGTACTTC. Protein sequence: CASSQSQGREETQYF.